What follows are 17 T cell receptor beta chains derived from one specimen sequenced in a study of cytomegalovirus exposure and HLA in healthy donors. Researchers ran the PCR with 60 Vbeta and 13 Jbeta primers. Method: immunoSEQ multiplex PCR; TCRdb's copy keeps in-frame clones and lacks some. The sample has some 150,000 clones, about 78% seen once; the top ten hold about 4.4%. What was sequenced was PBMCs. These TCRs come from a man aged 50-60 years in good health and CMV-seropositive.

This chain connects TRBV5-1 to TRBJ2-3, with TRBD2 identical over 8 bases. V trimming: 4 bases; J trimming: 4 bases; junction bases outside the gene matches: 8. Germline V gene data show CDR1 as SGHRS and CDR2 as YFSETQ. The CDR3 is 15 amino acids. The CDR3 DNA is TGCGCCAGCAGCATACCGGGACTAGACGCAGATACGCAGTATTTT. Translated: CASSIPGLDADTQYF.

With respect to this clone: This CDR3 is also generated by other DNA sequences in the sample. This chain joins TRBV15 and TRBJ2-7; 10 bases match TRBD1. The ends lost 3 bases at V and 4 bases at J; junction bases unmatched: 3. Germline V gene sequence: CDR1 LNHNV, CDR2 YYDKDF (reference sequence). The CDR3 length is 14 residues. The CDR3 protein is CATSRDRGTYEQYF. The DNA of the CDR3 is TGTGCCACCAGCAGGGACAGGGGGACGTACGAGCAGTACTTC.

This clone was seen more than once but under ten times. This chain links TRBV6-5 with TRBJ1-1; possible D gene TRBD1, 6 bases. The CDR3 runs to 14 residues. Germline assignment: CDR1 MNHEY and CDR2 SVGAGI. The ends were cut back, 6 bases at V and 2 bases at J, with 13 bases in the middle. This CDR3 is CASRIAGVNTEAFF. In nucleotides, the CDR3 is TGTGCCAGCAGGATCGCAGGGGTAAACACTGAAGCTTTCTTT.

This chain links TRBV2 with TRBJ2-5, with D perhaps matching TRBD1 (6 bases). V lost 8 bases and J 5 bases, leaving 12 bases between the germline ends. The CDR3 consists of 12 residues. Germline V gives CDR1 SNHLY, CDR2 FYNNEI. The CDR3 DNA reads as TGTGCCAGCCAACAGGGTGGGGAGACCCAGTACTTC. It codes for CASQQGGETQYF.

This rearrangement joins TRBV19 to TRBJ2-7; 9 bases fit TRBD2. Trimming took 0 bases from V and 6 from J; bases not matched to a gene: 6. Germline V lookup: CDR1 LNHDA, CDR2 SQIVND (reference sequence). This CDR3 contains 15 residues. The CDR3 region is CASSIEVSGSSEQYF. The CDR3 DNA sequence: TGTGCCAGTAGTATAGAAGTTAGCGGGAGCAGCGAGCAGTACTTC.

This clone occurred a few times. The rearrangement uses TRBV2 and TRBJ1-1; 7 positions match TRBD1. Trimming removed 6 bases from V and 7 bases from J; junction bases left unmatched: 11. This CDR3 comprises 14 residues. CDR1 and CDR2 (germline): SNHLY, FYNNEI. The CDR3 region has the DNA TGTGCCAGCAGAGGGGGCCGCGGAATGATTGAAGCTTTCTTT. It encodes CASRGGRGMIEAFF.

The chain links TRBV7-3 to TRBJ2-3; 13 nucleotides match TRBD2. Germline V gene data show CDR1 as SGHTA and CDR2 as FQGTGA. After removal of 0 bases from V and 4 bases from J, the junction contained 7 bases not matched to a gene. This CDR3 spans 18 amino acids. CDR3 bases: TGTGCCAGCAGCTTAACGATAGGACTAGCGGGAGTTTCAGATACGCAGTATTTT. Its translation is CASSLTIGLAGVSDTQYF.

This clone has just one count. CDR3 bases: TGTGCCAGCAGTGAGATTACAGGAATGAAGACCCAGTACTTC. It translates to CASSEITGMKTQYF. The rearrangement uses TRBV6-1 and TRBJ2-5, with a tentative D call TRBD1 (5 bases). V dropped 3 bases and J dropped 6 bases, with 14 bases sitting between them. CDR3 length: 14 residues. The germline CDR1 and CDR2 sequences are MNHNS and SASEGT.

The rearrangement uses TRBV11-3 and TRBJ2-3, with TRBD2 matching over 8 bases. The germline V gene has CDR1 SGHNT and CDR2 YENEEA. CDR3 length: 12 amino acids. V trimming: 5 bases; J trimming: 10 bases; junction bases outside the gene matches: 5. In DNA, the CDR3 is TGTGCCAGCAGCCGGACTAGCTGGGCGCAGTATTTT. It yields the protein CASSRTSWAQYF.

This sequence joins TRBV6-5 and TRBJ1-2, with 7 bases lining up with TRBD1. This CDR3 is 13 amino acids long. The V segment lost 5 bases and the J segment 8 bases; nucleotides outside the gene matches: 8. Germline CDR1 is MNHEY and CDR2 is SVGAGI. CDR3 bases: TGTGCCAGCAGTGAAACACAGGGGAGAGGCTACACCTTC. Its translation: CASSETQGRGYTF.

A few counts support this clone. The chain employs TRBV5-1 and TRBJ1-1; a weak D match, TRBD1 (6 bases). The CDR3 contains 13 residues. Trimming cost V 0 bases and J 7 bases, with 10 bases left between them. From germline, CDR1 is SGHRS and CDR2 YFSETQ. CDR3 sequence (DNA): TGCGCCAGCAGCTTGGATGGCAGGGGTGAAGCTTTCTTT. This encodes CASSLDGRGEAFF.

The rearrangement links TRBV11-3 to TRBJ2-5; no definite D call. V was pared by 1 base and J by 0 bases, with 6 bases between. The CDR3 runs 14 residues. Germline CDR1 reads SGHNT; CDR2 reads YENEEA. The CDR3 is CASSLVAYQETQYF. CDR3 nucleotide sequence: TGTGCCAGCAGCTTAGTGGCATACCAAGAGACCCAGTACTTC.

The chain has TRBV29-1 and TRBJ2-7, with TRBD2 identical over 11 bases. The CDR3 extends over 17 amino acids. After removal of 0 bases from V and 3 bases from J, the junction contained 10 bases not matched to a gene. Per the germline V gene, CDR1 is SQVTM and CDR2 is ANQGSEA. This CDR3 is CSVEEWSSGRDFYEQYF. The CDR3 nucleotides read TGCAGCGTTGAAGAGTGGAGTAGCGGGAGGGACTTCTACGAGCAGTACTTC.

This clone has a single count. The V gene is TRBV11-3, the J gene TRBJ2-5; D perhaps matches TRBD2 (5 bases). Per the germline V gene, CDR1 is SGHNT and CDR2 is YENEEA. V dropped 3 bases and J dropped 4 bases, with 6 bases sitting between them. This CDR3 is 12 amino acids long. In DNA, the CDR3 is TGTGCCAGCAGCTTTGGGAGAGAGACCCAGTACTTC. Translation: CASSFGRETQYF.

To note about this clone: The junction shows a germline mismatch at one end, possibly a read error. V gene TRBV5-1 combines with J gene TRBJ2-1; 8 nucleotides match TRBD1. Looked up from germline, CDR1 is SGHRS and CDR2 is YFSETQ. The CDR3 runs to 16 residues. The CDR3 is CASSSRTGGLSNGQFF. The CDR3 bases are TGCGCCAGCAGCTCAAGAACAGGGGGGCTATCAAATGGGCAGTTCTTC.

This clone was seen only a few times. This rearrangement joins TRBV18 to TRBJ2-4, with 7 bases that match TRBD1. Looked up from germline, CDR1 is KGHSH and CDR2 is LQKENI. V shed 3 bases, J shed 6 bases, and the junction held 11 bases outside the gene matches. CDR3 length: 16 amino acids. In DNA, the CDR3 is TGTGCCAGCTCACCTGCACCAGGGGGTATCTCAAACATTCAGTACTTC. Residues: CASSPAPGGISNIQYF.

The chain combines TRBV6-5 with TRBJ1-3; a possible D gene is TRBD1 (6 bases). Trimming cost V 8 bases and J 0 bases, with 14 bases left between them. The CDR3 runs 15 residues. The germline gives CDR1 MNHEY, CDR2 SVGAGI. The CDR3 protein is CASARQVVSGNTIYF. CDR3 nucleotides: TGTGCCAGCGCCCGACAGGTCGTCTCTGGAAACACCATATATTTT.